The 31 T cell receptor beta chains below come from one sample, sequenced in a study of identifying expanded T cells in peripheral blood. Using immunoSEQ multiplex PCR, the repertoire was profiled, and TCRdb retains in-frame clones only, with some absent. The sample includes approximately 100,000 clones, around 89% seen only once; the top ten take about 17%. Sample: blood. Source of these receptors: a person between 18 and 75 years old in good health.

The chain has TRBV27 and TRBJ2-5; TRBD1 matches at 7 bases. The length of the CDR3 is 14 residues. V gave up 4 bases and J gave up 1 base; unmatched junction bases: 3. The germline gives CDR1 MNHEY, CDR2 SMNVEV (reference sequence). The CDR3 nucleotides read TGTGCCAGCAGTTCGACAGGGATCCAAGAGACCCAGTACTTC. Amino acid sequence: CASSSTGIQETQYF.

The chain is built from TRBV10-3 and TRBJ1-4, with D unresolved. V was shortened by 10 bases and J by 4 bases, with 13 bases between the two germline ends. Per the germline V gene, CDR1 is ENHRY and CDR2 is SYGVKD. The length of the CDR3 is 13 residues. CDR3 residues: CATRPDLNEKLFF. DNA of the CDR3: TGTGCCACCCGGCCAGACCTTAATGAAAAACTGTTTTTT.

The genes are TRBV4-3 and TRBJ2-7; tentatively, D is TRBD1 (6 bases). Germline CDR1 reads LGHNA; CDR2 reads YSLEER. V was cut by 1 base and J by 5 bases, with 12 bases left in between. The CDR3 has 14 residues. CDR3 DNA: TGCGCCAGCAGCCAAGGCAGGGGACGCGACGAGCAGTACTTC. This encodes CASSQGRGRDEQYF.

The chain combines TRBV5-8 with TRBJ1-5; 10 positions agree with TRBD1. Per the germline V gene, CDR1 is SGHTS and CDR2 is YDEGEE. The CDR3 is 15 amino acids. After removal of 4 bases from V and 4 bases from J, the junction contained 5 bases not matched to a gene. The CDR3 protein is CASSTGTGVNQPQHF. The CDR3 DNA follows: TGTGCCAGCAGCACGGGGACAGGGGTTAATCAGCCCCAGCATTTT.

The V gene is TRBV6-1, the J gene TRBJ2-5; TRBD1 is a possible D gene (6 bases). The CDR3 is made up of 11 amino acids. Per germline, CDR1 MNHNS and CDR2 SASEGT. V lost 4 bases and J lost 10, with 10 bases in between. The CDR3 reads CASSATGNQYF. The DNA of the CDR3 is TGTGCCAGCAGTGCCACAGGGAACCAGTACTTC.

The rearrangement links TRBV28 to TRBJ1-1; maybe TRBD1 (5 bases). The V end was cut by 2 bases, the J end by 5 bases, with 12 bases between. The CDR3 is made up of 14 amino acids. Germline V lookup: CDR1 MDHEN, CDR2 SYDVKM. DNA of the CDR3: TGTGCCAGCAGTTTAAGGCAGGGTGGAACTGAAGCTTTCTTT. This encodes CASSLRQGGTEAFF.

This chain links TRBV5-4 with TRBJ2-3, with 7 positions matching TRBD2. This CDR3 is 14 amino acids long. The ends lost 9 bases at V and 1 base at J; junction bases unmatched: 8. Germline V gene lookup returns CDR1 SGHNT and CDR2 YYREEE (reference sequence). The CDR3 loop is CATRGGVGTDTQYF. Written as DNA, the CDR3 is TGTGCCACCCGTGGGGGGGTGGGCACAGATACGCAGTATTTT. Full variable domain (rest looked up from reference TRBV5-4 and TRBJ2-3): ETGVTQSPTHLIKTRGQQVTLRCSSQSGHNTVSWYQQALGQGPQFIFQYYREEENGRGNFPPRFSGLQFPNYSSELNVNALELDDSALYLCATRGGVGTDTQYFGPGTRLTVL.

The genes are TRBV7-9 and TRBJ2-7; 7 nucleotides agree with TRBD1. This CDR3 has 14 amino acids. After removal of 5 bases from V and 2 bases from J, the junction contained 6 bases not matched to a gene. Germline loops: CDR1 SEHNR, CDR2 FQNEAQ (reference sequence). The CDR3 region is CASSRSGTAYEQYF. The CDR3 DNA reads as TGTGCCAGCAGCCGCTCCGGGACAGCCTACGAGCAGTACTTC.

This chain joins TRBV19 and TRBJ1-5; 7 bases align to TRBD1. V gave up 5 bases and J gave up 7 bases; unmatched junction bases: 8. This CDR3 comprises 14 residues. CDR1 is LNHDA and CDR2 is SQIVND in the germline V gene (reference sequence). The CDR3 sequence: CASSVVRGRQPQHF. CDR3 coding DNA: TGTGCCAGTAGTGTAGTGAGGGGGCGACAGCCCCAGCATTTT.

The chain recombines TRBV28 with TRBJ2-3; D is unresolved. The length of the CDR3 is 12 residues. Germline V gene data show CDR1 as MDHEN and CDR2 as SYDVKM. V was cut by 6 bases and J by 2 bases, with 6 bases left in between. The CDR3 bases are TGTGCCAGCAGGAAAGCCACAGATACGCAGTATTTT. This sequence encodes CASRKATDTQYF.

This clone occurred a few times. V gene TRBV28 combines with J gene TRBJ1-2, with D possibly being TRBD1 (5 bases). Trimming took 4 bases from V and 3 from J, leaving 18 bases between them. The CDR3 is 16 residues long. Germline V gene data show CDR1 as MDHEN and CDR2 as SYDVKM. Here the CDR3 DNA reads TGTGCCAGCAGTTATGGGAACGGGGCTTGGGACTATGGCTACACCTTC. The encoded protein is CASSYGNGAWDYGYTF.

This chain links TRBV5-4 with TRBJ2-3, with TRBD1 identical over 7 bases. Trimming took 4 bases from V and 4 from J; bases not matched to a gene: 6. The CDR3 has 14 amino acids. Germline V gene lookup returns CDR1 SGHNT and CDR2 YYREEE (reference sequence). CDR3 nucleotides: TGTGCCAGCAGCGCCCGGGACAGCGCAGATACGCAGTATTTT. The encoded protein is CASSARDSADTQYF. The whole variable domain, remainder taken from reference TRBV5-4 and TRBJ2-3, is ETGVTQSPTHLIKTRGQQVTLRCSSQSGHNTVSWYQQALGQGPQFIFQYYREEENGRGNFPPRFSGLQFPNYSSELNVNALELDDSALYLCASSARDSADTQYFGPGTRLTVL.

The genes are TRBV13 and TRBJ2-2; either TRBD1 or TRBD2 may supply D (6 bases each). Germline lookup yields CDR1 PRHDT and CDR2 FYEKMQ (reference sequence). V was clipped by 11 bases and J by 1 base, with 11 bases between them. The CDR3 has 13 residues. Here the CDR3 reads CAFGGRNTGELFF. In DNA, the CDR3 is TGTGCCTTCGGGGGCCGGAACACCGGGGAGCTGTTTTTT.

The DNA for the CDR3 is TGTGCCAGCAGCGCCCTAGCGGGGCCAGGGGGTACGCAGTATTTT. Protein product: CASSALAGPGGTQYF. The gene calls are TRBV9 and TRBJ2-3, with TRBD2 matching over 9 bases. Germline CDR1 is SGDLS and CDR2 is YYNGEE. The V gene end was trimmed by 3 bases and the J gene end by 8 bases; junction bases not matched to a gene: 10. CDR3 length equals 15 residues.

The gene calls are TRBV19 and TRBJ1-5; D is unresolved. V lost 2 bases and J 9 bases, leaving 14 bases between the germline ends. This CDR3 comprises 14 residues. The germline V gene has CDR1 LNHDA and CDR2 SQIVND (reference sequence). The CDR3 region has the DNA TGTGCCAGTAGTATACCCGGACCCGCGGGGCCCCAGCATTTT. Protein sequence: CASSIPGPAGPQHF. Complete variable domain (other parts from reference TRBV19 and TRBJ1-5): DGGITQSPKYLFRKEGQNVTLSCEQNLNHDAMYWYRQDPGQGLRLIYYSQIVNDFQKGDIAEGYSVSREKKESFPLTVTSAQKNPTAFYLCASSIPGPAGPQHFGDGTRLSIL.

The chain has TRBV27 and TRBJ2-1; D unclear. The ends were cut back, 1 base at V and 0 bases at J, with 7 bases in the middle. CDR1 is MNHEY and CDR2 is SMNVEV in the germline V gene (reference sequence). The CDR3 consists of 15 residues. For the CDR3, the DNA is TGTGCCAGCAGTTTATTGGGAAGCTCCTACAATGAGCAGTTCTTC. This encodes CASSLLGSSYNEQFF.

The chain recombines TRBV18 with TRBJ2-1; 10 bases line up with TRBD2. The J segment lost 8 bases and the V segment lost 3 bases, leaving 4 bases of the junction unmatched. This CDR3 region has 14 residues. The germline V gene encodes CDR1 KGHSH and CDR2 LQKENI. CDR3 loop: CASSPTSGDHEQFF. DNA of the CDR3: TGTGCCAGCTCACCTACTAGCGGGGACCATGAGCAGTTCTTC.

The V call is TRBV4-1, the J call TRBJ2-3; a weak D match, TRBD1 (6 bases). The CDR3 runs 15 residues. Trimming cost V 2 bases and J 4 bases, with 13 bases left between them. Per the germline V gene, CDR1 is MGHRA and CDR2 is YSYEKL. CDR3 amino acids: CASSQPSRGSDTQYF. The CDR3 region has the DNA TGCGCCAGCAGCCAACCAAGCAGGGGTTCAGATACGCAGTATTTT.

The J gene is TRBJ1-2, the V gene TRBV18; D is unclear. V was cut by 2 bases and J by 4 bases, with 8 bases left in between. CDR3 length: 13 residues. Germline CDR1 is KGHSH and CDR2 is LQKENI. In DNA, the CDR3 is TGTGCCAGCTCACCAGACACAGTCTATGGCTACACCTTC. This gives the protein CASSPDTVYGYTF.

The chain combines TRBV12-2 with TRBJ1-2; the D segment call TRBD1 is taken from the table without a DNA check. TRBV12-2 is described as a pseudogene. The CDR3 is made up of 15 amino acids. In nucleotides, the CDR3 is TGTGCAAGTCGCCCAGCAGGCAGGGGATTGTGTGGCTACACCTTC. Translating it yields CASRPAGRGLCGYTF.

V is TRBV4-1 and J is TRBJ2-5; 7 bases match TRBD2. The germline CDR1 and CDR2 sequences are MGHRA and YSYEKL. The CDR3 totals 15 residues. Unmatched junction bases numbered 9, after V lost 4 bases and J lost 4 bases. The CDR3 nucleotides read TGCGCCAGCAGCCCCCTGGGAGGGATAGTAGAGACCCAGTACTTC. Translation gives CASSPLGGIVETQYF.

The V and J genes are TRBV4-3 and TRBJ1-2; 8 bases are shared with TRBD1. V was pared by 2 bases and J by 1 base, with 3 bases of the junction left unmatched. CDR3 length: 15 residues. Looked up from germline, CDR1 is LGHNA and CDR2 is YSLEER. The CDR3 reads CASSQHRGNNYGYTF. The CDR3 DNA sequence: TGCGCCAGCAGCCAACACAGGGGGAATAACTATGGCTACACCTTC.

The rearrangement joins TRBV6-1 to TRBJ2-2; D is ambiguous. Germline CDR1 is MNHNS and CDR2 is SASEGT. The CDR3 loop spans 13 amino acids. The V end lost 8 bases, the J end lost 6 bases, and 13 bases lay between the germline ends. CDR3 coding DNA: TGTGCCAGCGAAGAAAGTAGGTCCGGGGAGCTGTTTTTT. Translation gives CASEESRSGELFF.

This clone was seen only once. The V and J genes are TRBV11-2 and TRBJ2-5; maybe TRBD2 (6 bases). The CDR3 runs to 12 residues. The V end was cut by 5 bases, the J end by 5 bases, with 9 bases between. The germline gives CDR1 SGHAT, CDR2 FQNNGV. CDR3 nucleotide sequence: TGTGCCAGCAGCGTGGGGAGGGAGACCCAGTACTTC. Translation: CASSVGRETQYF. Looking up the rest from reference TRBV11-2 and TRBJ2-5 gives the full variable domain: EAGVAQSPRYKIIEKRQSVAFWCNPISGHATLYWYQQILGQGPKLLIQFQNNGVVDDSQLPKDRFSAERLKGVDSTLKIQPAKLEDSAVYLCASSVGRETQYFGPGTRLLVL.

As DNA, the CDR3 is TGTGCCAGCAGTTTATCGGTGTCTGGCTATGGCTACACCTTC. This translates into CASSLSVSGYGYTF. The chain uses TRBV27 and TRBJ1-2; D unclear. V was cut by 0 bases and J by 4 bases, with 9 bases left in between. The CDR3 sequence is 14 residues long. Germline V lookup: CDR1 MNHEY, CDR2 SMNVEV (reference sequence).

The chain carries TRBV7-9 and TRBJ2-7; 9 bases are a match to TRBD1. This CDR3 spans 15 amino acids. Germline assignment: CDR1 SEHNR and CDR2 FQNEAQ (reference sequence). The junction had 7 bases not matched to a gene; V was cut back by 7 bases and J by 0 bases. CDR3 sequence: CASTLRDRDSYEQYF. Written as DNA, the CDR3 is TGTGCCAGCACCCTAAGGGACAGGGACTCCTACGAGCAGTACTTC. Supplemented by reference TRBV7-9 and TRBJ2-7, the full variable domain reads DTGVSQNPRHKITKRGQNVTFRCDPISEHNRLYWYRQTLGQGPEFLTYFQNEAQLEKSRLLSDRFSAERPKGSFSTLEIQRTEQGDSAMYLCASTLRDRDSYEQYFGPGTRLTVT.

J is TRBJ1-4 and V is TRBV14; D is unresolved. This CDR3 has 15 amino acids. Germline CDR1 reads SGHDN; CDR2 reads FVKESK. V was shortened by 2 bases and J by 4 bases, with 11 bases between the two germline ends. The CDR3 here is CASSQTGHGNEKLFF. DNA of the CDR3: TGTGCCAGCAGCCAAACTGGGCACGGTAATGAAAAACTGTTTTTT.

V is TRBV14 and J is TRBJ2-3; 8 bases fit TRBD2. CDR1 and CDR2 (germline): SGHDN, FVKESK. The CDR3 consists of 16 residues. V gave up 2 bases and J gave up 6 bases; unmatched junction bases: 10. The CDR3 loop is CASSQQEPRGGDTQYF. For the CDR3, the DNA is TGTGCCAGCAGCCAACAGGAGCCCCGGGGGGGGGATACGCAGTATTTT.

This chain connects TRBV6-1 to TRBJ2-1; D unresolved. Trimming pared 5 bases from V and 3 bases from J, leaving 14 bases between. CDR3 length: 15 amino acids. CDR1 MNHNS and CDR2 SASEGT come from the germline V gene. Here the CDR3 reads CASSSLGYSYNEQFF. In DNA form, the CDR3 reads TGTGCCAGCAGTTCCCTCGGGTATAGCTACAATGAGCAGTTCTTC.

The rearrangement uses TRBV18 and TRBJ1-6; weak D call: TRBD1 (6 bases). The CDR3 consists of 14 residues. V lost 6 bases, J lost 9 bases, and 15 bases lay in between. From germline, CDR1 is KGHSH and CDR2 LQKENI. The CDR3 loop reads CASSSAQGSSPLHF. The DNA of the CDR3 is TGTGCCAGCTCGTCTGCACAGGGCAGTTCACCCCTCCACTTT.

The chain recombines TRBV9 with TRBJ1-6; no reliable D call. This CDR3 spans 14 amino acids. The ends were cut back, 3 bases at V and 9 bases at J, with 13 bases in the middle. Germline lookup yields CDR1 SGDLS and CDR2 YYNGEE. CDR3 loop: CASSADPAGSPLHF. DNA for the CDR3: TGTGCCAGCAGCGCGGACCCGGCGGGTTCACCCCTCCACTTT.